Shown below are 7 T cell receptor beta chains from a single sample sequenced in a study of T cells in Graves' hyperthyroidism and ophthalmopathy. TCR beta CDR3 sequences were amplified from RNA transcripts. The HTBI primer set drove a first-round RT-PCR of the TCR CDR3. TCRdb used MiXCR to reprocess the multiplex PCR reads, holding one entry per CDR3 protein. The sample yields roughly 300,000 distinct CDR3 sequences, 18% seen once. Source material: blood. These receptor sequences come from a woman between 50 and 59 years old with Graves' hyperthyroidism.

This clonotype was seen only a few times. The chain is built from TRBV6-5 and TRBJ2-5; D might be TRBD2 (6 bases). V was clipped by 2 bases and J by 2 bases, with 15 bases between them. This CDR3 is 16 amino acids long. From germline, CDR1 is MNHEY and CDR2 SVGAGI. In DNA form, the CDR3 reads TGTGCCAGCAGTTACCGGCCTCCCAGCGGGCAAGAGACCCAGTACTTC. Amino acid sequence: CASSYRPPSGQETQYF.

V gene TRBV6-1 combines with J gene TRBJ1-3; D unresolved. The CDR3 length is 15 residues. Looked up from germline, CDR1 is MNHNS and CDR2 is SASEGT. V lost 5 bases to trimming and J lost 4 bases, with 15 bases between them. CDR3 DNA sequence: TGTGCCAGCAGTTCGTTTGGAGGCTCAGGAAACACCATATATTTT. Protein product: CASSSFGGSGNTIYF.

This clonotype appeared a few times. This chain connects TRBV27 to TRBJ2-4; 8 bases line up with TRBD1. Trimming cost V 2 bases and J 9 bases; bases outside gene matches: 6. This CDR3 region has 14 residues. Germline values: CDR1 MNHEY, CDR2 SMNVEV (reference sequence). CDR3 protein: CASSLAGQAGIQYF. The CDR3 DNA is TGTGCCAGCAGTTTAGCGGGACAGGCAGGCATTCAGTACTTC.

CDR3: CASSYSPGPNEQFF. The CDR3 DNA reads TGTGCCAGCAGTTACTCCCCCGGCCCGAATGAGCAGTTCTTC. The gene calls are TRBV6-5 and TRBJ2-1; D remains ambiguous. The CDR3 sequence is 14 residues long. Germline CDR1 is MNHEY and CDR2 is SVGAGI. Trimming removed 0 bases from V and 7 bases from J, with 10 bases in between.

The CDR3 region has the DNA TGTGCCAGCAGTCCGGCCGGGGGGTATGGCTACACCTTC. As protein: CASSPAGGYGYTF. V usage is TRBV28 and J usage is TRBJ1-2; maybe TRBD1 (5 bases). CDR1 and CDR2 (germline): MDHEN, SYDVKM. Trimming took 5 bases from V and 5 from J, leaving 12 bases between them. The CDR3 is 13 residues long.

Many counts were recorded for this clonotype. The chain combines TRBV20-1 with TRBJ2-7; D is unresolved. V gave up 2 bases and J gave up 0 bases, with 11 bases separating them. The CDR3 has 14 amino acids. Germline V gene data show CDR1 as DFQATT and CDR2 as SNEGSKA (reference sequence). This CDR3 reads CSARINEVSYEQYF. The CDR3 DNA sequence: TGCAGTGCTAGAATAAACGAAGTCTCCTACGAGCAGTACTTC.

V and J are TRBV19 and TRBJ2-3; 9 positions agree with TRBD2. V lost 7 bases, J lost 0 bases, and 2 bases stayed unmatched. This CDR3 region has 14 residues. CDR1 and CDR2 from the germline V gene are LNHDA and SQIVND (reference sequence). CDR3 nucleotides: TGTGCCAGTACTACTAGCGGGAGCACAGATACGCAGTATTTT. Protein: CASTTSGSTDTQYF.